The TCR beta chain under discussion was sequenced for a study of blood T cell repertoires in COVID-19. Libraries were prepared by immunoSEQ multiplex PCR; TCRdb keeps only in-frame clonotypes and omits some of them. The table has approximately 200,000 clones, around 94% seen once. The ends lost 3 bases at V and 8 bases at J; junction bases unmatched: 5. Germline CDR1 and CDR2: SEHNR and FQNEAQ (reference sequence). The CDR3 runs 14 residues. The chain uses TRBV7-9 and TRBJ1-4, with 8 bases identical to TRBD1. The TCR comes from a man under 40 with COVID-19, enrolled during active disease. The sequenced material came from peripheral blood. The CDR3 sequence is CASSLQGASEKLFF. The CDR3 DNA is TGTGCCAGCAGCTTGCAGGGGGCCAGCGAAAAACTGTTTTTT.